This entry concerns a single TCR beta chain. Its matching antigen is unknown. This entry belongs to a study of OX40 agonist ivuxolimab in advanced cancers. Peripheral blood came from all dose cohorts at three timepoints. General study findings and limits: By week 6 at 0.1 to 3.0 mg/kg, blood CD4+ and CD8+ T cells had expanded clonally.

The germline V gene has CDR1 LNHDA and CDR2 SQIVND (reference sequence). The germline V and J ends were trimmed by 5 bases and 5 bases, with 15 bases remaining between them. The CDR3 has 14 amino acids. Here immunoSEQ multiplex PCR was the method, and the copy in TCRdb shows in-frame clones only, minus some. The sample has roughly 46,000 clones; about 88% are singletons. This chain links TRBV19 with TRBJ2-5; a weak D match, TRBD1 (6 bases). Sequenced here: CD4+ or CD8+ T cells sorted from blood, sampled in a trial of the OX40 agonist ivuxolimab. This TCR was recovered from an adult with an advanced solid tumor such as melanoma, head and neck, liver or kidney cancer. The CDR3 protein is CASSVTGKVETQYF. Here the CDR3 DNA reads TGTGCCAGTAGTGTCACAGGGAAGGTTGAGACCCAGTACTTC.